This entry concerns a single T cell receptor (beta chain). These data belong to a study of shared clonotypes between healthy human individuals. Some clones are missing from TCRdb's copy, which holds only in-frame ones; the method was immunoSEQ multiplex PCR. Seen here are fewer than 650,000 clones, 76% observed once, and the top ten hold 13%. V shed 4 bases and J 0 bases; nucleotides not matched to a gene: 5. There are 16 residues in the CDR3. Germline V gene data show CDR1 as SGHTA and CDR2 as FQGNSA. This TCR was sampled from a woman in her forties in good health. Some clones in this sample may be carry-over from other donors' samples. The sequenced material came from PBMCs. This rearrangement joins TRBV7-2 to TRBJ2-3; TRBD2 agrees at 9 bases. Here the CDR3 reads CASSSGAGGSTDTQYF. CDR3 nucleotides: TGTGCCAGCAGCTCAGGGGCGGGAGGGAGCACAGATACGCAGTATTTT.